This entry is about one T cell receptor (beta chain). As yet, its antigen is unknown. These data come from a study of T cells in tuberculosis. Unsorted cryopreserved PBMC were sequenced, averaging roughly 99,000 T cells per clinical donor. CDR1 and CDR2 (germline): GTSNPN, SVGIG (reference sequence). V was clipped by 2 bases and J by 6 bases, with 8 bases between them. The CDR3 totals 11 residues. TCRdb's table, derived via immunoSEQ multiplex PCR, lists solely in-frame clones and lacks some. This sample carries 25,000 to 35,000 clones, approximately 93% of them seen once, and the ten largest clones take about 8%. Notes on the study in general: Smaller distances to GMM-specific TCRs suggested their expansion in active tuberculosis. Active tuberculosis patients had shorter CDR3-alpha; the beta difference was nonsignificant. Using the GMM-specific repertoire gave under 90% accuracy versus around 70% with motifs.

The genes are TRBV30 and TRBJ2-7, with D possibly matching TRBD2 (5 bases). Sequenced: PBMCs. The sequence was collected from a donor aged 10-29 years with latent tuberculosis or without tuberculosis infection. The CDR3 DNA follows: TGTGCCTGGAGTTGGGGAGCCGAGCAGTACTTC. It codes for CAWSWGAEQYF.